This T cell receptor (beta chain) derives from a study of blood T cells in healthy people across ages. Study findings and constraints: Unknown donor CMV status possibly confounded expanded clonotype changes.

Combining a sample-barcoded 5' primer with a J-beta primer mix, a second PCR ran for roughly 7 to 11 cycles. One entry per CDR3 protein results from TCRdb running MiXCR on the 5' RACE reads. The repertoire holds roughly 1.5 million distinct CDR3 sequences, about 45% seen once, with around 4% in the top ten. V shed 6 bases, J shed 4 bases, and the junction held 5 bases outside the gene matches. This CDR3 is built from 13 residues. CDR1 is DFQATT, CDR2 SNEGSKA, per germline (reference sequence). A few counts support this clonotype. Its antigen is as yet unknown. The sequenced sample consisted of blood. This chain joins TRBV20-1 and TRBJ1-5, with 8 bases lining up with TRBD1. The clonotype was recovered from a woman aged 18-30 years in good health. The CDR3 nucleotides read TGCAGTGCCCGACAGGGGTTGAATCAGCCCCAGCATTTT. It codes for CSARQGLNQPQHF.